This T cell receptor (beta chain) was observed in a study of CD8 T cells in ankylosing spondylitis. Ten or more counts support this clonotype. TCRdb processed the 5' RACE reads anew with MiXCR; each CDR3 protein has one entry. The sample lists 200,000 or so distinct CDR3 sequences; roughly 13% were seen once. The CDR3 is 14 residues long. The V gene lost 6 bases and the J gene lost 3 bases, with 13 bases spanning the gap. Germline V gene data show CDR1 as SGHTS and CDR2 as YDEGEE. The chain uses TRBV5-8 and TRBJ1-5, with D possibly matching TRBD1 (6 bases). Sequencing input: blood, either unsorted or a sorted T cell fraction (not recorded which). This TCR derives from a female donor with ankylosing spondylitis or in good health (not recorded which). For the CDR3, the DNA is TGTGCCAGCACCCTAGGGGGGAACAATCAGCCCCAGCATTTT. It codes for CASTLGGNNQPQHF.